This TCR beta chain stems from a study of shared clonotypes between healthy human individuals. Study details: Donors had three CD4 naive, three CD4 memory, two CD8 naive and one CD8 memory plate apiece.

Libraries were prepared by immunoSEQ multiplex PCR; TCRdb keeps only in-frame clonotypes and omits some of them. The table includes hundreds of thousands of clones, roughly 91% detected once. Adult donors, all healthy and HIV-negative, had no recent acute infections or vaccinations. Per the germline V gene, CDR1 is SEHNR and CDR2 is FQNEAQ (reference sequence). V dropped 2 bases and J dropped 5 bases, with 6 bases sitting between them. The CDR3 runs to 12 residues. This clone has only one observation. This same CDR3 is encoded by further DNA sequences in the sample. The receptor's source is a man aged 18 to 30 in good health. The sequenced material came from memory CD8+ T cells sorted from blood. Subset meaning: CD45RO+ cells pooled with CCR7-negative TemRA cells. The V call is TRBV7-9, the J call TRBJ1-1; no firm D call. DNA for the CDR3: TGTGCCAGCAGCTTACGTGGTACTGAAGCTTTCTTT. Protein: CASSLRGTEAFF.